These 23 T cell receptor beta chains came from one sample sequenced in a study of cytotoxic CD8 clonotypes in ibrutinib-treated CLL (dated by TCRdb to about 2021). Library creation used the immunoSEQ multiplex PCR assay. The table comes from immuneACCESS by way of TCRdb, which keeps in-frame sequences with V and J called. Part of the clones is missing from these tables; in studies checked, under half for an unresolved V gene and the rest for unknown reasons. Across this sample there are roughly 330,000 clones, with over 55% seen only once. The biggest ten clones account for approximately 6% of the sample. Sample: PBMCs, taken after 36 months of ibrutinib treatment. All receptors come from a human donor with chronic lymphocytic leukemia.

The chain uses TRBV10-1 and TRBJ2-2; D unresolved. This CDR3 has 14 residues. In germline, CDR1 is WNHNN, CDR2 SYGVQD (reference sequence). Deletions cut 2 bases from V and 4 bases from J, with 8 bases between. The CDR3 DNA reads as TGCGCCAGCAGTGAGATGGACCTCACCGGGGAGCTGTTTTTT. Translation: CASSEMDLTGELFF.

This chain links TRBV27 with TRBJ2-7; maybe TRBD2 (5 bases). Trimming removed 10 bases at V and 4 bases at J, with 20 bases between. CDR1 is MNHEY and CDR2 is SMNVEV in the germline V gene (reference sequence). The CDR3 covers 14 residues. Written as DNA, the CDR3 is TGTGCCACTCGCTTGGGGTCCAGCGGATACGAGCAGTACTTC. Translated, it gives CATRLGSSGYEQYF.

The chain uses TRBV29-1 and TRBJ1-1, with D perhaps matching TRBD1 (6 bases). The CDR3 totals 14 residues. The V end lost 4 bases, the J end lost 0 bases, and 12 bases lay between the germline ends. Germline V gives CDR1 SQVTM, CDR2 ANQGSEA. CDR3 nucleotide sequence: TGCAGCGTTGGGTGGACAGTCCTGAACACTGAAGCTTTCTTT. Translating it yields CSVGWTVLNTEAFF.

The chain couples TRBV4-1 to TRBJ2-7; D gene unclear. CDR3 length equals 16 residues. V gave up 4 bases and J gave up 3 bases, with 19 bases separating them. Germline-derived CDR1 and CDR2 are MGHRA and YSYEKL. This CDR3 reads CASSLLQTPLYYEQYF. CDR3 sequence (DNA): TGCGCCAGCAGCCTCCTACAGACCCCACTATACTACGAGCAGTACTTC.

V and J are TRBV27 and TRBJ2-3; TRBD2 matches at 11 bases. V trimming: 5 bases; J trimming: 7 bases; junction bases outside the gene matches: 11. Per germline, CDR1 MNHEY and CDR2 SMNVEV (reference sequence). The CDR3 has 16 amino acids. In DNA form, the CDR3 reads TGTGCCAGCAGTCGATATAGCGGGGGGGCCTGGAATACGCAGTATTTT. Its translation: CASSRYSGGAWNTQYF.

With regard to this clone: Other DNA variants within this sample encode the same CDR3. This chain uses TRBV9 with TRBJ2-7; the match to TRBD1 covers 7 bases. The length of the CDR3 is 14 residues. The V gene end was trimmed by 1 base and the J gene end by 0 bases; junction bases not matched to a gene: 1. From germline, CDR1 is SGDLS and CDR2 YYNGEE. The CDR3 is CASSVRQGSYEQYF. The CDR3, as DNA: TGTGCCAGCAGCGTACGACAGGGCTCCTACGAGCAGTACTTC.

The rearrangement links TRBV27 to TRBJ2-3; D possibly matches TRBD1 or TRBD2 (7 bases each). Trimming shortened V by 4 bases and J by 3 bases, and 17 bases separated the two germline ends. The CDR3 is 16 amino acids. In germline, CDR1 is MNHEY, CDR2 SMNVEV (reference sequence). CDR3 sequence reads: CASSYGRGRATDTQYF. In nucleotides, the CDR3 is TGTGCCAGCAGTTATGGGAGGGGGCGGGCGACAGATACGCAGTATTTT.

This clone turned up a few times. The V and J genes are TRBV7-3 and TRBJ2-3; 7 bases align to TRBD2. Germline V CDR1 and CDR2: SGHTA, FQGTGA. The CDR3 runs 15 residues. Trimming cost V 3 bases and J 4 bases; bases outside gene matches: 7. The CDR3, as DNA: TGTGCCAGCAGCTTGACAAGCGGGGCTCCAGATACGCAGTATTTT. Amino acids: CASSLTSGAPDTQYF.

V gene TRBV25-1 combines with J gene TRBJ2-2; D may be TRBD1 (6 bases). With 5 bases removed from V and 3 bases from J, the gap between germline ends came to 13 bases. The germline V gene encodes CDR1 MGHDK and CDR2 SYGVNS. This CDR3 contains 15 residues. CDR3: CASSKPGHDTGELFF. The CDR3 nucleotides are TGTGCCAGCAGTAAACCGGGACACGACACCGGGGAGCTGTTTTTT.

J is TRBJ1-2 and V is TRBV29-1; D is perhaps TRBD1 (5 bases). V lost 4 bases and J lost 7, with 16 bases in between. CDR3 size: 13 residues. Germline V gene sequence: CDR1 SQVTM, CDR2 ANQGSEA. The CDR3 spells CSVAGPYRGGYTF. CDR3 DNA: TGCAGCGTTGCGGGACCCTATCGAGGTGGCTACACCTTC.

V usage is TRBV29-1 and J usage is TRBJ2-7, with D perhaps TRBD2 (6 bases). CDR3 length equals 10 residues. The germline CDR1 and CDR2 sequences are SQVTM and ANQGSEA. V shed 5 bases and J shed 6 bases, with 8 bases lying between them. The CDR3 DNA reads as TGCAGCGTTCTGGGGGGCGAGCAGTACTTC. Translating gives CSVLGGEQYF.

This rearrangement joins TRBV29-1 to TRBJ2-7, with 8 bases lining up with TRBD1. With 5 bases clipped from V and 2 bases from J, the junction kept 2 bases outside the gene matches. The germline V gene has CDR1 SQVTM and CDR2 ANQGSEA. The CDR3 runs to 12 residues. CDR3 protein: CSVLTGAYEQYF. For the CDR3, the DNA is TGCAGCGTTCTGACAGGGGCCTACGAGCAGTACTTC.

The chain uses TRBV7-2 and TRBJ1-1; the D is unclear. CDR1 and CDR2 from the germline V gene are SGHTA and FQGNSA. Trimming stripped 4 bases from V and 4 bases from J, with 10 bases between. The CDR3 loop spans 13 amino acids. CDR3 region: CASSSGVFTEAFF. The CDR3 bases are TGTGCCAGCAGCTCCGGGGTCTTCACTGAAGCTTTCTTT.

The V call is TRBV6-6, the J call TRBJ1-3; D is unclear. Trimming left V 2 bases short and J 7 bases short, with 9 bases between. The CDR3 extends over 13 amino acids. Per germline, CDR1 MNHNY and CDR2 SVGAGI (reference sequence). CDR3 sequence reads: CASSYGRRNTIYF. The CDR3 DNA reads as TGTGCCAGCAGTTACGGGCGGAGGAACACCATATATTTT.

The table lists this clone with a count of one. For the CDR3, the DNA is TGTGCCACCGTCGCGGTAGGGGGTGGCTACACCTTC. This gives the protein CATVAVGGGYTF. This chain connects TRBV9 to TRBJ1-2, with a weak D call TRBD1 (6 bases). CDR1 SGDLS and CDR2 YYNGEE come from the germline V gene. V was clipped by 9 bases and J by 7 bases, with 16 bases between them. The CDR3 runs to 12 residues.

This chain uses TRBV28 with TRBJ2-7, with 10 bases fitting TRBD1. V shed 10 bases and J 6 bases; nucleotides not matched to a gene: 12. The germline gives CDR1 MDHEN, CDR2 SYDVKM. The CDR3 loop spans 14 amino acids. CDR3 nucleotide sequence: TGTGCCATAATTCCGGGACAGGGGTTCAGCGAGCAGTACTTC. Amino acids: CAIIPGQGFSEQYF.

This clone was observed a few times. The V and J genes are TRBV11-2 and TRBJ2-1, with a weak D call TRBD1 (5 bases). The CDR3 contains 14 residues. Germline CDR1 reads SGHAT; CDR2 reads FQNNGV. V lost 4 bases, J lost 7 bases, and 14 bases lay in between. The CDR3 DNA sequence: TGTGCCAGCAGCTCCTGGGGCTTGTCAAATGAGCAGTTCTTC. It codes for CASSSWGLSNEQFF. The full variable domain, its missing parts supplied by reference TRBV11-2 and TRBJ2-1, is EAGVAQSPRYKIIEKRQSVAFWCNPISGHATLYWYQQILGQGPKLLIQFQNNGVVDDSQLPKDRFSAERLKGVDSTLKIQPAKLEDSAVYLCASSSWGLSNEQFFGPGTRLTVL.

This clone was observed a few times. This chain connects TRBV5-1 to TRBJ2-1; no definite D call. CDR1 and CDR2 from the germline V gene are SGHRS and YFSETQ. The CDR3 is made up of 11 amino acids. V gave up 4 bases and J gave up 11 bases, with 10 bases separating them. The CDR3 DNA reads TGCGCCAGCAGCCCTTCAGGAAAGCAGTTCTTC. Translation gives CASSPSGKQFF. Full variable domain (missing parts from reference TRBV5-1 and TRBJ2-1): KAGVTQTPRYLIKTRGQQVTLSCSPISGHRSVSWYQQTPGQGLQFLFEYFSETQRNKGNFPGRFSGRQFSNSRSEMNVSTLELGDSALYLCASSPSGKQFFGPGTRLTVL.

The chain joins TRBV11-2 to TRBJ2-7; D unresolved. Looked up from germline, CDR1 is SGHAT and CDR2 is FQNNGV. V lost 1 base to trimming and J lost 2 bases, with 9 bases between them. The CDR3 is 14 residues long. CDR3 nucleotide sequence: TGTGCCAGCAGCTTAGTAGGCAGGACCTACGAGCAGTACTTC. It specifies CASSLVGRTYEQYF.

V gene TRBV10-3 combines with J gene TRBJ2-1, with TRBD1 as a possible D gene (6 bases). CDR1 and CDR2 from the germline V gene are ENHRY and SYGVKD. V lost 7 bases and J 4 bases, leaving 17 bases between the germline ends. The CDR3 is 15 amino acids. CDR3 in amino acids: CAITDDRTGYNEQFF. The CDR3 DNA follows: TGTGCCATCACTGATGACAGGACGGGGTACAATGAGCAGTTCTTC.

The rearrangement uses TRBV14 and TRBJ1-2; D possibly corresponds to TRBD1 (6 bases). The CDR3 is made up of 13 amino acids. Germline V gene sequence: CDR1 SGHDN, CDR2 FVKESK. V lost 4 bases and J 4 bases, leaving 10 bases between the germline ends. This CDR3 is CASSLGTSYGYTF. The DNA of the CDR3 is TGTGCCAGCAGCCTCGGGACAAGCTATGGCTACACCTTC.

This chain uses TRBV7-9 with TRBJ2-5; D unclear. Matching the DNA end better, TRBJ2-7 makes the J call doubtful. Germline V lookup: CDR1 SEHNR, CDR2 FQNEAQ (reference sequence). The CDR3 is made up of 13 amino acids. The CDR3 spells CASRGGASFEQYF. The CDR3 DNA reads as TGTGCCAGCAGGGGCGGTGCTAGTTTCGAGCAGTACTTC.

V usage is TRBV13 and J usage is TRBJ2-7; 10 bases match TRBD2. CDR1 is PRHDT, CDR2 FYEKMQ, per germline (reference sequence). This CDR3 is built from 16 residues. V shed 0 bases and J 2 bases; nucleotides not matched to a gene: 4. As DNA, the CDR3 is TGTGCCAGCAGCTTAGGACTAGCGGGGAGTGCCTACGAGCAGTACTTC. Amino acids: CASSLGLAGSAYEQYF.